The sequence of this TCR beta chain was determined in a study of T cell repertoires in cytomegalovirus infection. Study overall: Carrying CMV and the relevant HLA type showed in public TCR beta signatures. Whole-study findings and limits: Summed public TCR beta family frequency identified CMV carriers bearing the relevant HLA.

Looked up from germline, CDR1 is SGHTA and CDR2 is FQGNSA. Deletions cut 2 bases from V and 0 bases from J, with 9 bases between. This CDR3 spans 15 amino acids. One entry per CDR3 protein, called by TCRdb with MiXCR from the reads. The data show 200,000 to 300,000 distinct CDR3 sequences, 10% to 15% seen once. This clonotype was seen repeatedly, ten times or more. Its antigen is unknown. Sequencing was done on a sample of PBMCs. The J gene is TRBJ2-3, the V gene TRBV7-2; D perhaps matches TRBD1 (5 bases). The TCR originated in a human donor in good health (CMV status not recorded). Some clones in this sample may be carry-over from other donors' samples. DNA of the CDR3: TGTGCCAGCAGCTTAAACGCAGGGAGCACAGATACGCAGTATTTT. It codes for CASSLNAGSTDTQYF.